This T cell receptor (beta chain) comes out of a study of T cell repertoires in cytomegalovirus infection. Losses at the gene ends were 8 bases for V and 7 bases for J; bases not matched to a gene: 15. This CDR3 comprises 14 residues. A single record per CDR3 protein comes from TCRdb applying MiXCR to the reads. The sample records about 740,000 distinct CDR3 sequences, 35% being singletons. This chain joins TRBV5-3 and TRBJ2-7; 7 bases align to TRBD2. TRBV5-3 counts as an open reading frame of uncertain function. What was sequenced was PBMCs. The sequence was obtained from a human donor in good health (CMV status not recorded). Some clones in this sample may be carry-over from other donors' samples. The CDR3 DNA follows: TGTGCCAGCAGCGTCGGCGGGAGAGGAAGGGAGCAGTACTTC. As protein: CASSVGGRGREQYF.